A single sample is the source of the 27 T cell receptor beta chains below, sequenced in a study of blood T cell repertoires in COVID-19. The data were produced by immunoSEQ multiplex PCR, yet TCRdb's version contains in-frame clones alone and is incomplete. The sample records some 300,000 clones, around 88% being singletons. The sequencing input was peripheral blood. The receptors here all came from a woman in her sixties or seventies with COVID-19, enrolled during active disease.

The chain couples TRBV19 to TRBJ1-1; D is ambiguous. The CDR3 sequence is 14 residues long. The V gene lost 2 bases and the J gene lost 3 bases, with 10 bases spanning the gap. Germline CDR1 is LNHDA and CDR2 is SQIVND (reference sequence). CDR3: CASSILREDTEAFF. CDR3 DNA sequence: TGTGCCAGTAGTATATTGCGGGAGGACACTGAAGCTTTCTTT.

This clone was seen more than once but under ten times. The chain has TRBV6-5 and TRBJ1-2; TRBD1 matches 9 bases. The germline V gene encodes CDR1 MNHEY and CDR2 SVGAGI. This CDR3 comprises 13 residues. V lost 10 bases, J lost 4 bases, and 7 bases stayed unmatched. DNA for the CDR3: TGTGCCACAGAAGGACAGGGGACCTATGGCTACACCTTC. Protein sequence: CATEGQGTYGYTF.

The V gene is TRBV2, the J gene TRBJ1-1; 9 nucleotides line up with TRBD1. The CDR3 consists of 14 residues. CDR1 SNHLY and CDR2 FYNNEI come from the germline V gene. V gave up 7 bases and J gave up 6 bases; unmatched junction bases: 9. The CDR3 spells CASNPQGAVAEAFF. CDR3 DNA: TGTGCCAGCAACCCACAGGGGGCCGTGGCTGAAGCTTTCTTT.

This sequence joins TRBV19 and TRBJ1-2, with 7 positions matching TRBD1. Germline V gives CDR1 LNHDA, CDR2 SQIVND (reference sequence). This CDR3 contains 15 residues. Germline trimming cut 3 bases from V and 4 bases from J; bases unmatched to any gene: 8. The CDR3 DNA reads TGTGCCAGTAGTATTCGTGGACAGGACACCTATGGCTACACCTTC. It yields the protein CASSIRGQDTYGYTF. The complete variable domain, with remaining parts taken from reference TRBV19 and TRBJ1-2, reads DGGITQSPKYLFRKEGQNVTLSCEQNLNHDAMYWYRQDPGQGLRLIYYSQIVNDFQKGDIAEGYSVSREKKESFPLTVTSAQKNPTAFYLCASSIRGQDTYGYTFGSGTRLTVV.

V gene TRBV18 combines with J gene TRBJ2-5; a weak D match, TRBD2 (6 bases). Trimming stripped 4 bases from V and 2 bases from J, with 14 bases between. The CDR3 covers 15 residues. CDR1 KGHSH and CDR2 LQKENI come from the germline V gene. CDR3 sequence (DNA): TGTGCCAGCTCACAGCTCGGGGGAAATCAAGAGACCCAGTACTTC. Protein: CASSQLGGNQETQYF.

V usage is TRBV18 and J usage is TRBJ1-5, with TRBD1 matching 7 bases. V dropped 0 bases and J dropped 0; count of bases not matched to a gene: 5. The CDR3 covers 17 residues. The germline V gene encodes CDR1 KGHSH and CDR2 LQKENI. CDR3 nucleotide sequence: TGTGCCAGCTCACCACCGTGGACAGGAGGTAGCAATCAGCCCCAGCATTTT. Protein sequence: CASSPPWTGGSNQPQHF.

V gene TRBV20-1 combines with J gene TRBJ2-7; D may be TRBD1 (5 bases). Germline assignment: CDR1 DFQATT and CDR2 SNEGSKA (reference sequence). The CDR3 covers 11 residues. With 2 bases removed from V and 5 bases from J, the gap between germline ends came to 7 bases. The CDR3 is CSARQGNEQYF. CDR3 bases: TGCAGTGCTAGACAGGGTAACGAGCAGTACTTC.

The rearrangement joins TRBV7-2 to TRBJ2-2; 8 positions match TRBD1. Trimming took 5 bases from V and 8 from J; bases not matched to a gene: 7. The CDR3 is 14 residues long. In germline, CDR1 is SGHTA, CDR2 FQGNSA. The CDR3 region is CASSTGQGTGELFF. The CDR3 bases are TGTGCCAGCAGCACCGGACAGGGAACAGGGGAGCTGTTTTTT.

The chain carries TRBV4-3 and TRBJ2-1; 10 bases are a match to TRBD2. The J segment lost 1 base and the V segment lost 2 bases, leaving 5 bases of the junction unmatched. Germline V gene sequence: CDR1 LGHNA, CDR2 YSLEER. The CDR3 contains 17 residues. The CDR3 coding sequence is TGCGCCAGCAGCCAATACATAGCGGGGGGTTCCTACAATGAGCAGTTCTTC. It codes for CASSQYIAGGSYNEQFF.

The chain is built from TRBV11-2 and TRBJ2-7, with D possibly matching TRBD2 (7 bases). This CDR3 is 14 amino acids long. Germline loops: CDR1 SGHAT, CDR2 FQNNGV. Trimming removed 4 bases from V and 3 bases from J, with 13 bases in between. The CDR3 reads CASSSRGAGYEQYF. The CDR3 bases are TGTGCCAGCAGCTCACGGGGGGCGGGCTACGAGCAGTACTTC.

V and J are TRBV6-6 and TRBJ2-7; no definite D call. CDR1 and CDR2 (germline): MNHNY, SVGAGI (reference sequence). With 4 bases removed from V and 2 bases from J, the gap between germline ends came to 3 bases. CDR3 size: 11 residues. In nucleotides, the CDR3 is TGTGCCAGCAGTTCCGCCTACGAGCAGTACTTC. It specifies CASSSAYEQYF.

The rearrangement uses TRBV5-6 and TRBJ1-3, with 9 nucleotides matching TRBD1. The CDR3 covers 15 residues. The germline CDR1 and CDR2 sequences are SGHDT and YYEEEE. Losses at the gene ends were 4 bases for V and 3 bases for J; bases not matched to a gene: 5. In DNA, the CDR3 is TGTGCCAGCAGCAAGACAGGGGGTTATGGAAACACCATATATTTT. Translating it yields CASSKTGGYGNTIYF.

This chain uses TRBV10-1 with TRBJ1-1; 8 bases are a match to TRBD1. The CDR3 contains 13 residues. Germline CDR1 and CDR2: WNHNN and SYGVQD (reference sequence). V lost 6 bases to trimming and J lost 4 bases; unmatched junction nucleotides: 4. CDR3 in amino acids: CASSPGQVTEAFF. CDR3 DNA sequence: TGCGCCAGCAGCCCGGGACAGGTCACTGAAGCTTTCTTT.

The rearrangement joins TRBV9 to TRBJ2-3, with TRBD2 identical over 12 bases. The germline V gene has CDR1 SGDLS and CDR2 YYNGEE. This CDR3 contains 19 residues. V trimming: 5 bases; J trimming: 2 bases; junction bases outside the gene matches: 15. The CDR3 is CASRAGWASGGAYTDTQYF. The CDR3 nucleotides read TGTGCCAGCAGGGCAGGATGGGCTAGCGGGGGGGCATACACAGATACGCAGTATTTT.

The chain recombines TRBV18 with TRBJ1-2; 9 bases are shared with TRBD1. J lost 5 bases, V lost 3 bases, and 7 bases had no gene match. Germline-derived CDR1 and CDR2 are KGHSH and LQKENI. The CDR3 is 15 amino acids. In DNA form, the CDR3 reads TGTGCCAGCTCACCGGGAACAGGGGGCGATTATGGCTACACCTTC. Protein sequence: CASSPGTGGDYGYTF. The full variable domain, completed using reference TRBV18 and TRBJ1-2, is NAGVMQNPRHLVRRRGQEARLRCSPMKGHSHVYWYRQLPEEGLKFMVYLQKENIIDESGMPKERFSAEFPKEGPSILRIQQVVRGDSAAYFCASSPGTGGDYGYTFGSGTRLTVV.

This sequence joins TRBV3-1 (or the pseudogene TRBV3-2) and TRBJ1-4; no reliable D call. This CDR3 contains 15 residues. V lost 3 bases and J lost 0, with 8 bases in between. The germline V gene encodes CDR1 LGHDT and CDR2 YNNKEL (reference sequence). The CDR3 spells CASSHEEPTNEKLFF. Here the CDR3 DNA reads TGTGCCAGCAGCCATGAGGAACCAACTAATGAAAAACTGTTTTTT.

V and J are TRBV7-9 and TRBJ1-1; a possible D gene is TRBD1 (5 bases). The V gene's germline CDR1 is SEHNR and CDR2 FQNEAQ (reference sequence). Trimming took off 4 bases at V and 6 bases at J, with 15 bases between the two ends. This CDR3 is 14 amino acids long. The CDR3 reads CASSSFQGSPEAFF. The CDR3 nucleotides are TGTGCCAGCAGCTCGTTTCAGGGATCTCCTGAAGCTTTCTTT. The whole variable domain, filled in from reference TRBV7-9 and TRBJ1-1, reads DTGVSQNPRHKITKRGQNVTFRCDPISEHNRLYWYRQTLGQGPEFLTYFQNEAQLEKSRLLSDRFSAERPKGSFSTLEIQRTEQGDSAMYLCASSSFQGSPEAFFGQGTRLTVV.

The chain joins TRBV2 to TRBJ2-5; TRBD2 matches at 8 bases. The CDR3 spans 16 residues. Germline CDR1 and CDR2: SNHLY and FYNNEI. V lost 5 bases and J lost 4; bases outside the gene matches: 12. CDR3 protein: CASSPSSGTSGETQYF. In DNA, the CDR3 is TGTGCCAGCAGTCCTAGTTCCGGGACTAGTGGAGAGACCCAGTACTTC.

This chain uses TRBV19 with TRBJ1-6; D may be TRBD1 (5 bases). This CDR3 region has 16 residues. V shed 7 bases and J shed 0 bases, with 13 bases lying between them. CDR1 and CDR2 from the germline V gene are LNHDA and SQIVND (reference sequence). The DNA of the CDR3 is TGTGCCAGTAACCCCAGGGCCAGCTCCTATAATTCACCCCTCCACTTT. This translates into CASNPRASSYNSPLHF.

The chain couples TRBV7-8 to TRBJ1-1; 10 positions agree with TRBD1. The junction had 8 bases not matched to a gene; V was cut back by 6 bases and J by 7 bases. Germline values: CDR1 SGHVS, CDR2 FQNEAQ. The CDR3 consists of 14 residues. CDR3 amino acids: CASRRQGAEGEAFF. The CDR3 DNA is TGTGCCAGCAGAAGACAGGGGGCAGAAGGTGAAGCTTTCTTT.

CDR3 residues: CASSLGTYPYEQYF. DNA of the CDR3: TGTGCCAGCAGCTTGGGGACATATCCCTACGAGCAGTACTTC. The chain is built from TRBV5-4 and TRBJ2-7; a possible D gene is TRBD1 (5 bases). The CDR3 contains 14 residues. CDR1 is SGHNT and CDR2 is YYREEE in the germline V gene (reference sequence). Between the trimmed V and J ends, which lost 0 bases and 2 bases, there was a span of 9 bases. The whole variable domain, remainder taken from reference TRBV5-4 and TRBJ2-7, is ETGVTQSPTHLIKTRGQQVTLRCSSQSGHNTVSWYQQALGQGPQFIFQYYREEENGRGNFPPRFSGLQFPNYSSELNVNALELDDSALYLCASSLGTYPYEQYFGPGTRLTVT.

The chain combines TRBV24-1 with TRBJ2-2, with 8 nucleotides matching TRBD1. Germline-derived CDR1 and CDR2 are KGHDR and SFDVKD. V lost 4 bases to trimming and J lost 5 bases; unmatched junction nucleotides: 8. The CDR3 has 16 residues. The CDR3 DNA reads TGTGCCACCAGTGAGGCAGGGGGCGGTCGGACCGGGGAGCTGTTTTTT. Its protein is CATSEAGGGRTGELFF.

This clone appeared a single time. V and J are TRBV19 and TRBJ1-1; TRBD1 might be the D (6 bases). CDR1 and CDR2 from the germline V gene are LNHDA and SQIVND (reference sequence). Trimming cost V 3 bases and J 2 bases, with 13 bases left between them. The CDR3 is 15 residues long. Here the CDR3 reads CASSISDRSNTEAFF. The CDR3 DNA sequence: TGTGCCAGTAGTATCTCGGACAGATCAAACACTGAAGCTTTCTTT.

The chain combines TRBV12-5 with TRBJ1-4, with D uncertain. V lost 5 bases and J 4 bases, leaving 14 bases between the germline ends. The CDR3 is 15 residues long. From germline, CDR1 is LGHNT and CDR2 FRNRAP. The CDR3 sequence is CASGPEVDRNEKLFF. CDR3 coding DNA: TGTGCTAGTGGTCCGGAGGTAGACCGTAATGAAAAACTGTTTTTT.

The chain combines TRBV7-9 with TRBJ1-1, with 9 bases identical to TRBD1. This CDR3 comprises 15 residues. CDR1 is SEHNR, CDR2 FQNEAQ, per germline (reference sequence). The ends lost 1 base at V and 3 bases at J; junction bases unmatched: 3. The chain's CDR3 is CASSLGWDRDTEAFF. Here the CDR3 DNA reads TGTGCCAGCAGCTTAGGATGGGACAGGGACACTGAAGCTTTCTTT.

This clone was picked up one time. CDR3 DNA: TGTGCCAGCAGCCGGGGACAGTCCGAGACCCAGTACTTC. Protein product: CASSRGQSETQYF. V usage is TRBV7-3 and J usage is TRBJ2-5; the match to TRBD1 covers 7 bases. Looked up from germline, CDR1 is SGHTA and CDR2 is FQGTGA. This CDR3 region has 13 residues. Trimming removed 5 bases from V and 5 bases from J; junction bases left unmatched: 5.

As DNA, the CDR3 is TGTGCCAGCCTAGCGACCGAGCAGTACTTC. Encoded protein: CASLATEQYF. V gene TRBV2 combines with J gene TRBJ2-7; possibly TRBD2 for D (6 bases). The CDR3 sequence is 10 residues long. Trimming removed 8 bases from V and 6 bases from J, with 8 bases in between. The germline gives CDR1 SNHLY, CDR2 FYNNEI.